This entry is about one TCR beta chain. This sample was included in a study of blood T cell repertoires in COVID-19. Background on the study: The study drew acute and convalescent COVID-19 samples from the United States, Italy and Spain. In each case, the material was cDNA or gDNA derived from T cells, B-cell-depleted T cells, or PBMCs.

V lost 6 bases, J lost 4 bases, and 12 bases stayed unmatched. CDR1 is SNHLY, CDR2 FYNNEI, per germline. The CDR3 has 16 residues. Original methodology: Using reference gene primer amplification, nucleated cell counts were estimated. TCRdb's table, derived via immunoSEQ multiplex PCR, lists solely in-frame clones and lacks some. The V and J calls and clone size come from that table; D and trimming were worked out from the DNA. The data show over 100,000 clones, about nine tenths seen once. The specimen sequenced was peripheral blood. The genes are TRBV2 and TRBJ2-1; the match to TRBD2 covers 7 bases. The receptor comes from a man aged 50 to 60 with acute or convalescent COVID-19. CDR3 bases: TGTGCCAGCAGCCCCGGGGGTAGCGGGCGTTACAATGAGCAGTTCTTC. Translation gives CASSPGGSGRYNEQFF.